This T cell receptor (beta chain) was sequenced in a study of T cells after yellow fever vaccination. Across the whole study: CD3, CD45RA, CCR7 and CD95 staining defined sorted EM, EMRA, CM and Tscm cells. SMART-Seq v4 Ultra Low Input prepared the low-cell-number fractions. The study's findings and limits: Weaker overall, the secondary response nonetheless peaked faster (day 5 versus 15).

TCR cDNA, made by 5'RACE template switching, carried an added universal primer site and UMIs. Each CDR3 protein gets one entry after TCRdb re-called the 5' RACE reads with MiXCR. The data contain some 32,000 distinct CDR3 sequences, 6.5% to 8% of them singletons. The CDR3 consists of 18 residues. The V and J ends lost 0 bases and 2 bases respectively, with 19 bases between them. Looked up from germline, CDR1 is LGHNA and CDR2 is YNFKEQ. The sample holds many counts of this clonotype. V usage is TRBV4-2 and J usage is TRBJ1-2; tentative D call: TRBD1 (5 bases). This specimen was PBMCs, either bulk or a sorted T-cell subset (CD4+, CD8+, memory, or dextramer-sorted; not recorded which), taken on the day of the first yellow fever vaccination. The TCR originated in a man between 18 and 35 years old who received the YFV17D yellow fever vaccine. DNA of the CDR3: TGTGCCAGCAGCCAAGATTTGGACACCCCAACGACCAACTATGGCTACACCTTC. It specifies CASSQDLDTPTTNYGYTF.